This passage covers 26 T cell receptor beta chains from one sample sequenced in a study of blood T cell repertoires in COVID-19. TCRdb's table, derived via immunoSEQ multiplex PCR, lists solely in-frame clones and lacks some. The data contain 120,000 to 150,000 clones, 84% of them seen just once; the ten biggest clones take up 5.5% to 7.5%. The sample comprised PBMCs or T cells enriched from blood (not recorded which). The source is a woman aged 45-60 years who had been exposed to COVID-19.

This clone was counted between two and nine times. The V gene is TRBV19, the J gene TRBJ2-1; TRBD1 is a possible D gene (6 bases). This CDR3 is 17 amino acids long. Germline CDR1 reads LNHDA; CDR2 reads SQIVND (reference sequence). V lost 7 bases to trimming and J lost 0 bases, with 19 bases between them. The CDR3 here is CASTPLGGGFSYNEQFF. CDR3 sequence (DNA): TGTGCCAGTACCCCCCTTGGGGGCGGCTTCTCCTACAATGAGCAGTTCTTC.

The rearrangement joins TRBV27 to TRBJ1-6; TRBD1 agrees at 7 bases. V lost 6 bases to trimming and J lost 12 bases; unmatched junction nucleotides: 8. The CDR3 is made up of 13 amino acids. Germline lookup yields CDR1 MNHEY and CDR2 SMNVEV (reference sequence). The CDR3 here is CASSYRGGRPLHF. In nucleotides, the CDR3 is TGTGCCAGCAGCTACAGGGGTGGGAGACCCCTCCACTTT.

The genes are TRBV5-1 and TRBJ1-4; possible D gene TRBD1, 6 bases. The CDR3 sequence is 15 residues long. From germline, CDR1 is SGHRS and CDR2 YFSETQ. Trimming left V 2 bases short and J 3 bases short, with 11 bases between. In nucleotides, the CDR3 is TGCGCCAGCAGCTTAAACAGGGCGCCTAATGAAAAACTGTTTTTT. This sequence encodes CASSLNRAPNEKLFF.

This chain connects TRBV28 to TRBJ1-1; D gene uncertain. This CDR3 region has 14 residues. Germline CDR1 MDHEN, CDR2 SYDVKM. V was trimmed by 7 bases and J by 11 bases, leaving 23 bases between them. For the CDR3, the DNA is TGTGCCAGCAACCTAATGCTAGGAGGGATTGAGGCTTTCTTT. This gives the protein CASNLMLGGIEAFF.

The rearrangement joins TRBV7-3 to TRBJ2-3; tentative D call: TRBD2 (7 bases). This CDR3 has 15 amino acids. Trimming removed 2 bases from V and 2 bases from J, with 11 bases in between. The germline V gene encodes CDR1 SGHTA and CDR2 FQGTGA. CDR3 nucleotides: TGTGCCAGCAGCTTATCGGCGGGGGCCACAGATACGCAGTATTTT. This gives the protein CASSLSAGATDTQYF.

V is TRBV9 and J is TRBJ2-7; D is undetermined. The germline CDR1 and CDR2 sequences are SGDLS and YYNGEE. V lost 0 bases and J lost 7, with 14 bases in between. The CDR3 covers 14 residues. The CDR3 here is CASSVEVKPREQYF. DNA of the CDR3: TGTGCCAGCAGCGTAGAAGTAAAACCTAGGGAGCAGTACTTC.

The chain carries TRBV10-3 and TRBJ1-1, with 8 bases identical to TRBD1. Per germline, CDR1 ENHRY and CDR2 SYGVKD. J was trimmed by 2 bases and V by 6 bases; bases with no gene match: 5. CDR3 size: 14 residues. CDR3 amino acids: CAIRKTGDNTEAFF. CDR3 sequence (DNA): TGTGCCATCAGGAAGACAGGGGATAACACTGAAGCTTTCTTT.

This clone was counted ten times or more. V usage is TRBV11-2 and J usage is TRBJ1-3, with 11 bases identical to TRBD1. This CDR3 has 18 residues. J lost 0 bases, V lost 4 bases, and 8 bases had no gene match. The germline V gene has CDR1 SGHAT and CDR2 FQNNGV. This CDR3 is CASSSGQGAILSGNTIYF. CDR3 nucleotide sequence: TGTGCCAGCAGCTCCGGACAGGGGGCCATCCTCTCTGGAAACACCATATATTTT.

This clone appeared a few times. CDR3 nucleotide sequence: TGTGCCAGCAGTGATGACATCCTCGCACCCCTCCACTTT. It specifies CASSDDILAPLHF. This rearrangement joins TRBV6-1 to TRBJ1-6, with no clear D. The CDR3 runs to 13 residues. Trimming took off 3 bases at V and 11 bases at J, with 11 bases between the two ends. The germline V gene encodes CDR1 MNHNS and CDR2 SASEGT.

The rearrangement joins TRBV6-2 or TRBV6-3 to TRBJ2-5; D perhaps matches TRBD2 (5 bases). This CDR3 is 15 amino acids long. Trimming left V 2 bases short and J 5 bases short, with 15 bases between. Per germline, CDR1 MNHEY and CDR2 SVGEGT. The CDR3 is CASSYNRGTLETQYF. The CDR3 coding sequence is TGTGCCAGCAGTTACAACCGGGGAACTTTGGAGACCCAGTACTTC.

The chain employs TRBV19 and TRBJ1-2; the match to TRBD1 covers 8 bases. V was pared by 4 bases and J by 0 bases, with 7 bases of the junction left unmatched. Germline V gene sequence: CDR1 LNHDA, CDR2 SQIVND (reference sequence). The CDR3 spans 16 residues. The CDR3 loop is CASSTRQGIPNYGYTF. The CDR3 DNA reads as TGTGCCAGTAGTACTCGACAGGGGATCCCTAACTATGGCTACACCTTC.

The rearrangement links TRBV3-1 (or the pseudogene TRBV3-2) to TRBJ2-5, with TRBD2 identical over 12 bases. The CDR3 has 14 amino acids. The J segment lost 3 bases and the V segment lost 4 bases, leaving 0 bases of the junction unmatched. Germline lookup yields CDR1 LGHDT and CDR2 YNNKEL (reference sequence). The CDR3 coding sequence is TGTGCCAGCAGCCGGACTAGCGGGGAAGAGACCCAGTACTTC. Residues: CASSRTSGEETQYF.

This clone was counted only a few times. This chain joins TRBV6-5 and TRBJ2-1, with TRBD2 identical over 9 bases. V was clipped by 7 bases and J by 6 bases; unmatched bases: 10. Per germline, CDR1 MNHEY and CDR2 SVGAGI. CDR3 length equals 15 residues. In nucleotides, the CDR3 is TGTGCCAGCACCCTAACGCCGGGACTAGCCAATGAGCAGTTCTTC. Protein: CASTLTPGLANEQFF.

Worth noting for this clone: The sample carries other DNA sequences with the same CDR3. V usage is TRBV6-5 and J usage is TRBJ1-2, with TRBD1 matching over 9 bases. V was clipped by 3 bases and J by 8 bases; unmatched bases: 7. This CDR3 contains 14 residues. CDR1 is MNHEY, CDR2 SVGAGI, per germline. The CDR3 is CASSYGGQGWGYTF. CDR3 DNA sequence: TGTGCCAGCAGTTATGGGGGACAGGGCTGGGGCTACACCTTC.

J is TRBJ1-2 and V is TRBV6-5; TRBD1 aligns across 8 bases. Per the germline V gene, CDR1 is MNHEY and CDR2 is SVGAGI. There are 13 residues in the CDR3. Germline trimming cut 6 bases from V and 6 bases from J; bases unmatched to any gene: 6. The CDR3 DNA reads TGTGCCAGCAGGGAGACAGGGGTGCATGGCTACACCTTC. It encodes CASRETGVHGYTF.

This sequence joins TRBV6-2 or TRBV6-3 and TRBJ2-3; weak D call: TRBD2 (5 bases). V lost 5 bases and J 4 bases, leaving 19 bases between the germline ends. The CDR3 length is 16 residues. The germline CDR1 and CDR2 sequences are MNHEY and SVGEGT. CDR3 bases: TGTGCCAGCAGTCCCCTGCCCACGATGCGGGCAGATACGCAGTATTTT. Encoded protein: CASSPLPTMRADTQYF.

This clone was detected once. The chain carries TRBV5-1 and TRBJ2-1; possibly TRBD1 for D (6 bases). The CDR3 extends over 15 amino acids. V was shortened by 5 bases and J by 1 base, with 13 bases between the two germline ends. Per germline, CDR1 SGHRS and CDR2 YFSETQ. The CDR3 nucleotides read TGCGCCAGCAGACCCCGGACAGCATCCTACAATGAGCAGTTCTTC. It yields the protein CASRPRTASYNEQFF.

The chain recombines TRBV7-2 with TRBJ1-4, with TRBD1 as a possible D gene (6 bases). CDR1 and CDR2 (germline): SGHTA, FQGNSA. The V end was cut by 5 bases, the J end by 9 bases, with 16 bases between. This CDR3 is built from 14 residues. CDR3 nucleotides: TGTGCCAGCAGCCTCACTTCGCAGGGGAAAAAACTGTTTTTT. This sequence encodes CASSLTSQGKKLFF.

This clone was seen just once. CDR3 DNA sequence: TGTGCCAGTAGTAAGGAGCCCGGGAGGGACACTGAAGCTTTCTTT. Translated, it gives CASSKEPGRDTEAFF. The chain employs TRBV19 and TRBJ1-1; D is ambiguous. Trimming stripped 4 bases from V and 3 bases from J, with 15 bases between. The CDR3 is made up of 15 amino acids. The germline V gene has CDR1 LNHDA and CDR2 SQIVND (reference sequence).

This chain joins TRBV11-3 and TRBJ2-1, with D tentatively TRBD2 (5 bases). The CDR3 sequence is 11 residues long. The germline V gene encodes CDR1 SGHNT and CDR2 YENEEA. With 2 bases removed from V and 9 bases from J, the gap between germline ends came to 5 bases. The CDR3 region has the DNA TGTGCCAGCAGCTTACGGGGTGAGCAGTTCTTC. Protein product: CASSLRGEQFF. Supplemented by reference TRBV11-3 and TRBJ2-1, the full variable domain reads EAGVVQSPRYKIIEKKQPVAFWCNPISGHNTLYWYLQNLGQGPELLIRYENEEAVDDSQLPKDRFSAERLKGVDSTLKIQPAELGDSAVYLCASSLRGEQFFGPGTRLTVL.

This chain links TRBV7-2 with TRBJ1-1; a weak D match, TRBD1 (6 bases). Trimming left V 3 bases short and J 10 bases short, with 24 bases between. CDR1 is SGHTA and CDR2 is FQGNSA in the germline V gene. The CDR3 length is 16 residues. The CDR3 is CASSFNRQAPNRAAFF. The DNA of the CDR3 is TGTGCCAGCAGCTTTAATCGACAGGCCCCAAACAGGGCAGCTTTCTTT.

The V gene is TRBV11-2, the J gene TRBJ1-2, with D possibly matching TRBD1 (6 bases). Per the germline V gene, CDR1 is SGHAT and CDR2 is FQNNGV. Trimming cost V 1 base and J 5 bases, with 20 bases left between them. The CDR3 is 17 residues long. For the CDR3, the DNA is TGTGCCAGCAGCTTAGCGGGCAGGGGAGCGCAGAGGTATGGCTACACCTTC. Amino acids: CASSLAGRGAQRYGYTF. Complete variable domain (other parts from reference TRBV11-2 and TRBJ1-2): EAGVAQSPRYKIIEKRQSVAFWCNPISGHATLYWYQQILGQGPKLLIQFQNNGVVDDSQLPKDRFSAERLKGVDSTLKIQPAKLEDSAVYLCASSLAGRGAQRYGYTFGSGTRLTVV.

This chain's CDR3 is CASSQEDRGSDEQYF. Written as DNA, the CDR3 is TGTGCCAGCAGCCAAGAGGACAGGGGATCAGACGAGCAGTACTTC. The chain combines TRBV3-1 (or the pseudogene TRBV3-2) with TRBJ2-7; 9 bases fit TRBD1. Germline V CDR1 and CDR2: LGHDT, YNNKEL (reference sequence). With V trimmed by 0 bases and J by 5 bases, 5 bases remained unmatched. There are 15 residues in the CDR3.

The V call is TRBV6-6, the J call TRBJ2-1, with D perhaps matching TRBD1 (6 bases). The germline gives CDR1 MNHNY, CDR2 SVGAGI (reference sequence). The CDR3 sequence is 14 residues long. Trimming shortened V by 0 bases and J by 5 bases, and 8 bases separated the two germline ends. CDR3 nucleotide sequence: TGTGCCAGCAGTTACTCGAGGACAGACAATGAGCAGTTCTTC. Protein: CASSYSRTDNEQFF.

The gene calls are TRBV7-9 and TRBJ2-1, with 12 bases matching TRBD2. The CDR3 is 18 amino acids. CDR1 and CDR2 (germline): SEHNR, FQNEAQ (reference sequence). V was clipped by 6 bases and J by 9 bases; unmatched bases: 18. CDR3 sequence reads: CASRSTSGSGYGNVEQFF. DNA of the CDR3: TGTGCCAGCAGGTCGACTAGCGGGAGCGGTTATGGGAATGTTGAGCAGTTCTTC.

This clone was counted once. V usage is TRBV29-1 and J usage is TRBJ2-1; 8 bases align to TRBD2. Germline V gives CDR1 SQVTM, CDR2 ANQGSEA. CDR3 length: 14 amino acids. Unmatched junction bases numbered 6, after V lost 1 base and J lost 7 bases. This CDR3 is CSVEASGRRNEQFF. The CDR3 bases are TGCAGCGTTGAAGCAAGCGGGAGAAGGAATGAGCAGTTCTTC.